This T cell receptor (beta chain) was observed in a study of blood T cell repertoires in COVID-19. Everyone who took part was about 18 to 90 years old, and they came from 24 US areas. In assigning cohorts, the study relied on participant-reported clinical history. Generated by immunoSEQ multiplex PCR, the TCRdb table keeps only in-frame clones and is missing some. The sample contains 180,000 or so clones, roughly 80% of which appear only once. This clone appeared a few times. With 4 bases clipped from V and 2 bases from J, the junction kept 6 bases outside the gene matches. CDR3 size: 15 residues. Germline CDR1 and CDR2: SGHNT and YYREEE (reference sequence).

The genes are TRBV5-4 and TRBJ2-5; 9 bases are a match to TRBD2. The receptor was derived from a man in his sixties who had been exposed to COVID-19. Sequencing was carried out using PBMCs or T cells enriched from blood (not recorded which). DNA of the CDR3: TGTGCCAGCAGCCCCCGGCTAGCGGGGCAAGAGACCCAGTACTTC. Protein: CASSPRLAGQETQYF.